This T cell receptor (beta chain) was sequenced in a study of blood T cell repertoires in COVID-19. Study overall: From the United States, Italy and Spain came samples of acute and convalescent COVID-19. PBMCs, B-cell-depleted T cells, or T cells were the source of the cDNA or gDNA that made up the material.

Under the authors' procedure: Researchers report that nucleated cell counts were estimated from reference gene primer amplification. The method was immunoSEQ multiplex PCR; TCRdb's version includes in-frame clones alone and lacks a portion of them. The V and J calls and clone size come from that table; D and trimming were worked out from the DNA. The sample lists roughly 250,000 clones; roughly 89% were seen once. This CDR3 is 12 amino acids long. Trimming removed 6 bases at V and 0 bases at J, with 6 bases between. As concerns this clone: Distinct nucleotide sequences in the sample also encode this CDR3.

Sequencing was done on a sample of peripheral blood. The chain employs TRBV12-3 or TRBV12-4 and TRBJ2-7, with D hard to call. The sequence was collected from a woman aged 40 to 49 who had recovered from COVID-19. The CDR3 coding sequence is TGTGCCAGCAGCCGCAGCTCCTACGAGCAGTACTTC. Translation gives CASSRSSYEQYF.